This T cell receptor (beta chain) is drawn from a study of neurological immune-mediated disorders. TCRdb re-derived calls from the 5' RACE reads in MiXCR, one entry per CDR3 protein. The repertoire holds about 120,000 distinct CDR3 sequences, about 3.2% seen once, with over 1% in the top ten. Trimming left V 2 bases short and J 0 bases short, with 8 bases between. Germline V gene sequence: CDR1 SGHRS, CDR2 YFSETQ. There are 14 residues in the CDR3. This clonotype was found many times. The chain joins TRBV5-1 to TRBJ1-1; D uncertain. The sequence derives from a woman in her twenties or thirties with multiple sclerosis. What was sequenced was PBMCs. In DNA, the CDR3 is TGCGCCAGCAGCTTAACCGGGATGAACACTGAAGCTTTCTTT. This sequence encodes CASSLTGMNTEAFF.